This T cell receptor beta chain was captured in a study of immune cell composition in non-small cell lung cancer. Overall study results and limits: Clones >0.5% enriched in tumour were rarer in adenocarcinoma (around 35%) than squamous (approximately 75%).

Normal lung was taken at the farthest possible site, at least 3 cm from tumour. Frozen unsorted single-cell suspensions supplied the genomic DNA. As concerns this clone: Its antigen remains unidentified.

Data came from immunoSEQ multiplex PCR; TCRdb stores just in-frame clones and leaves some out. The sample has some 6,600 clones; about 79% are singletons. The germline CDR1 and CDR2 sequences are MDHEN and SYDVKM. There are 15 residues in the CDR3. The germline V and J ends were trimmed by 6 bases and 2 bases, with 14 bases remaining between them. Sequenced input: non-adjacent lung tissue. The TCR originated in a human donor with non-small cell lung cancer. The chain carries TRBV28 and TRBJ1-5; D perhaps matches TRBD1 (6 bases). CDR3 sequence reads: CASSLGGGRNQPQHF. CDR3 nucleotide sequence: TGTGCCAGCAGCCTGGGTGGGGGCCGCAATCAGCCCCAGCATTTT.